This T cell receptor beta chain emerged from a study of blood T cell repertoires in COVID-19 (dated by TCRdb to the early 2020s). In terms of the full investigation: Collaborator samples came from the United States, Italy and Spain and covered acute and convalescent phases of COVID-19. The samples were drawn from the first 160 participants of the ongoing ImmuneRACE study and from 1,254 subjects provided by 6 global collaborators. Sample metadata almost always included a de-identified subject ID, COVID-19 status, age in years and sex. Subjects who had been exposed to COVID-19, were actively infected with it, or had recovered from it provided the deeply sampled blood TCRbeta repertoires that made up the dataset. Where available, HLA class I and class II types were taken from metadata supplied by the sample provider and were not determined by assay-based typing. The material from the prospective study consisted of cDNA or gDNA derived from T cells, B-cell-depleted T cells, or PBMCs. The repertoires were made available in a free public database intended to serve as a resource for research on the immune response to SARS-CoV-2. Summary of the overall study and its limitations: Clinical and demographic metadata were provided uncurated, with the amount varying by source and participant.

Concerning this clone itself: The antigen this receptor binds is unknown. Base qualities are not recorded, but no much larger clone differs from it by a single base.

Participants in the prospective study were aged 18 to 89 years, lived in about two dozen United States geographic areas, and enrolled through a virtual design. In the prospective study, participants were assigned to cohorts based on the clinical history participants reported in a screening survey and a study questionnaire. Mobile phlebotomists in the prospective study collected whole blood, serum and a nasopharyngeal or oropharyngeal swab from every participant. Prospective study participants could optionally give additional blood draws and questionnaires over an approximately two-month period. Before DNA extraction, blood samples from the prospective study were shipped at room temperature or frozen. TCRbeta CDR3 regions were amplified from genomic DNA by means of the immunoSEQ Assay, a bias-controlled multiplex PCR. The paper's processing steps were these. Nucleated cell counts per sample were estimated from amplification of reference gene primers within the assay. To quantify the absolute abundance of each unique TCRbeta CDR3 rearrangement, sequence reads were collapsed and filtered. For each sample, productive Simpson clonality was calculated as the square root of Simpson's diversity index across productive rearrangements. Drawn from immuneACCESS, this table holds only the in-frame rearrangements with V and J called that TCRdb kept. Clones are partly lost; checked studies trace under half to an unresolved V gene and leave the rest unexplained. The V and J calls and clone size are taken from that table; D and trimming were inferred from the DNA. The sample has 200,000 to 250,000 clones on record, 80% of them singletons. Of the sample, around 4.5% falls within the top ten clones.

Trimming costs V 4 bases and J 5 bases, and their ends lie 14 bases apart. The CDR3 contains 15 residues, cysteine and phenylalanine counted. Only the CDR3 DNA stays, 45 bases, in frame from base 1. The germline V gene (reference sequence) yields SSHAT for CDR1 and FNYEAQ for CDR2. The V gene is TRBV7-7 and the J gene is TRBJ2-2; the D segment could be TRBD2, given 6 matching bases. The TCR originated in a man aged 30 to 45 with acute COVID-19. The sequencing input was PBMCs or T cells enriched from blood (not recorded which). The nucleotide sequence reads TGTGCCAGCAGCTCACTGTCTGGGGGGACCGGGGAGCTGTTTTTT. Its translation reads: CASSSLSGGTGELFF. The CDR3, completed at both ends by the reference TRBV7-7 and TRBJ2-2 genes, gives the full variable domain GAGVSQSPRYKVTKRGQDVTLRCDPISSHATLYWYQQALGQGPEFLTYFNYEAQPDKSGLPSDRFSAERPEGSISTLTIQRTEQRDSAMYRCASSSLSGGTGELFFGEGSRLTVL.